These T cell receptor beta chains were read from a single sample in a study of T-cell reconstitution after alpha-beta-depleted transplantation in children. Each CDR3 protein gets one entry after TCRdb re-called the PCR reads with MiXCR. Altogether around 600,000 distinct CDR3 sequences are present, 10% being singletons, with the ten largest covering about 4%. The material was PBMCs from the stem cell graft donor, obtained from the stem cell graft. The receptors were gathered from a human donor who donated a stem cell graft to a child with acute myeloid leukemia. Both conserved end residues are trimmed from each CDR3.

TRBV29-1 SVVTSAREQF
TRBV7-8 ASSQLDTQY
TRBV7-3 ASSLWASPDPGRNTGELF
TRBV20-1 SARDRYQETQY
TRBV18 ASSPQRGGTQETQY
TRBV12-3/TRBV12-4 ASSFSSGVNTEAF
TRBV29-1 SVNPGSDEQF
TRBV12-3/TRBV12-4 ASSLGTGGPAGELF
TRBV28 ASGGQNTEAF
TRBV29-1 SPLGEGNEQF
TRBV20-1 SARGDQPYNEQF
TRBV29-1 SVVGNEQF
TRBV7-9 ASSVQDFTETQY
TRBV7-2 ASKTYTGKVHEQY
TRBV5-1 ASSLVVGSPSEQY
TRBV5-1 ASSLWRAYGYT
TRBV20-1 SVPSGNPLSYNEQF
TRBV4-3 ASSQDWGTQY
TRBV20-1 SATPLAATYNEQF
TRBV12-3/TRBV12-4 ASSLSGTLGAF
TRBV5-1 ASSLSHSNEQF
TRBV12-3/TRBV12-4 ASSQIEGHTQY
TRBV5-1 ASSLNGAGLPYEQY
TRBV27 ASRYNTEAF
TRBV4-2 ASSLGGQSLLNYGYT
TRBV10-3 ATTGQGEQETQY
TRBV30 AWSSVGTQY
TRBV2 ASSFWEKLF
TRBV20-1 SGRVDTEAF
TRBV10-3 AIRLGETQY
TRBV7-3 ASSPLAGLYEQY
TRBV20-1 SAAGEKVTDTQY
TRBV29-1 SVEGGAGGPTNEQF
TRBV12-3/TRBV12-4 ASSPATGSFGRPQH
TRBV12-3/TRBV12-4 ASSRTREVQY
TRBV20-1 SARTGVGQPQH
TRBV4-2 ASSQELRSDQPQH
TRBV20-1 SAHPSGRVYTDTQY
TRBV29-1 STSLDSMGANYGYT
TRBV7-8 ASSDPPTGAPFYEQY
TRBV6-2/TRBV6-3 ASSDPGQGYDQPQH
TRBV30 AWKREAGTGELF
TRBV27 ASSPTSVLGGTQY
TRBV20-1 SARTRRGSTDTQY
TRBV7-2 ASSLSGEGNIQY
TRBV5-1 ASSMGTGGEKLF
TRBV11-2 ASSLARRPYEQY
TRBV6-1 ASSPTGTAKNIQY
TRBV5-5 ASSLDSTGNPYEQY